Listed here are 5 T cell receptor beta chains from one sample, sequenced in a study of blood T cell repertoires in COVID-19. Repertoires were generated with immunoSEQ multiplex PCR, while TCRdb's copy carries only in-frame clones and drops some. The data show 150,000 to 200,000 clones, approximately 86% seen once. Input material: peripheral blood. Source of these receptors: a man in his 70s with active or convalescent COVID-19.

The rearrangement joins TRBV11-2 to TRBJ2-3; D gene ambiguous. Germline CDR1 reads SGHAT; CDR2 reads FQNNGV. Trimming shortened V by 0 bases and J by 2 bases, and 9 bases separated the two germline ends. The CDR3 is made up of 15 amino acids. The CDR3 DNA sequence: TGTGCCAGCAGCTTAGATCAACTTGCCACAGATACGCAGTATTTT. It encodes CASSLDQLATDTQYF.

The V call is TRBV7-9, the J call TRBJ2-7; possibly TRBD1 for D (6 bases). Germline V gene sequence: CDR1 SEHNR, CDR2 FQNEAQ (reference sequence). The CDR3 contains 12 residues. Trimming pared 5 bases from V and 4 bases from J, leaving 9 bases between. Here the CDR3 reads CASSQQGYEQYF. For the CDR3, the DNA is TGTGCCAGCAGCCAACAGGGTTACGAGCAGTACTTC.

The genes are TRBV6-2 or TRBV6-3 and TRBJ1-4; TRBD1 is a possible D gene (5 bases). The CDR3 is 14 residues long. Germline CDR1 and CDR2: MNHEY and SVGEGT. V lost 5 bases to trimming and J lost 10 bases, with 17 bases between them. The DNA of the CDR3 is TGTGCCAGCAGTCTCCAGGCCGGGGGAGGAAAACTGTTTTTT. This sequence encodes CASSLQAGGGKLFF.

CDR3 in amino acids: CASSRPRTESYEQYF. CDR3 coding DNA: TGTGCCAGCAGTAGGCCTAGGACAGAGAGCTACGAGCAGTACTTC. The rearrangement uses TRBV6-5 and TRBJ2-7, with a possible D match to TRBD1 (6 bases). The CDR3 runs 15 residues. Per germline, CDR1 MNHEY and CDR2 SVGAGI. The germline V and J ends were trimmed by 5 bases and 3 bases, with 17 bases remaining between them.

CDR3 sequence reads: CASSLRLAGGGNEQFF. CDR3 sequence (DNA): TGTGCCAGCAGCCTTCGACTAGCGGGAGGTGGAAATGAGCAGTTCTTC. V and J are TRBV5-4 and TRBJ2-1; 13 bases map to TRBD2. The CDR3 runs 16 residues. Germline V gene lookup returns CDR1 SGHNT and CDR2 YYREEE (reference sequence). Unmatched junction bases numbered 8, after V lost 4 bases and J lost 7 bases.